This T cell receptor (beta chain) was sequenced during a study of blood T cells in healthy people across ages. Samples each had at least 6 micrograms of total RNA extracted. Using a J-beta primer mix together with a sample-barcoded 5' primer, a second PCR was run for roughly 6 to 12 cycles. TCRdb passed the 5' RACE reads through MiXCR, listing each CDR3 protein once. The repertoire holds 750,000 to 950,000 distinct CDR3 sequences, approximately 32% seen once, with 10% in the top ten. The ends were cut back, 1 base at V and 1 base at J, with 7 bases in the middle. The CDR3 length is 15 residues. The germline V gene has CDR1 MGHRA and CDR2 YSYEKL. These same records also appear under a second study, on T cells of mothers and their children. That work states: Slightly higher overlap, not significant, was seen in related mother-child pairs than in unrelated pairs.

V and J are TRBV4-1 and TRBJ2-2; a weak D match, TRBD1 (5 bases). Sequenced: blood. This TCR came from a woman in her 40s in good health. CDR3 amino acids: CASSQGTRNTGELFF. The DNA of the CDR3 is TGCGCCAGCAGCCAAGGGACAAGGAACACCGGGGAGCTGTTTTTT.